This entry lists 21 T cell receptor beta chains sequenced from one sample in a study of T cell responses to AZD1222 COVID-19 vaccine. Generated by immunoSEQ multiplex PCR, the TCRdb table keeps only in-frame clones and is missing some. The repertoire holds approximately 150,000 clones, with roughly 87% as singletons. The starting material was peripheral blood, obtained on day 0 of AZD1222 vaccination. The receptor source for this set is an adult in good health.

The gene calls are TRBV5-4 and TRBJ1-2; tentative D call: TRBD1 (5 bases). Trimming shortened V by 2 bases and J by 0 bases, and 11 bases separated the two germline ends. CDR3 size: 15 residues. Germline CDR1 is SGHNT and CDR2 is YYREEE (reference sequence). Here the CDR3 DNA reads TGTGCCAGCAGCTTATACGGGGCTACTAACTATGGCTACACCTTC. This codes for CASSLYGATNYGYTF.

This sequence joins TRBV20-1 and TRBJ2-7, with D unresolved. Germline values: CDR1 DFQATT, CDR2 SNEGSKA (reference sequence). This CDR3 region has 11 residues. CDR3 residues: CSQGSTYEQYF. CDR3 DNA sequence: TGCAGCCAAGGTTCCACCTACGAGCAGTACTTC.

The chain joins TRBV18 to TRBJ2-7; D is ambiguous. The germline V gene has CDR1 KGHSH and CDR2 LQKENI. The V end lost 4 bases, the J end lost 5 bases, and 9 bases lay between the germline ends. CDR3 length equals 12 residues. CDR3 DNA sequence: TGTGCCAGCTCACTTTACCTCGACGAGCAGTACTTC. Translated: CASSLYLDEQYF.

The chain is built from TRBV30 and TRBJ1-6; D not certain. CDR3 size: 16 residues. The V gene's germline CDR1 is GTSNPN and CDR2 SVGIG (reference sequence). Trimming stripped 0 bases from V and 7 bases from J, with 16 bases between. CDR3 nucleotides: TGTGCCTGGAGTGTACAACTGATGGCCGGGAATTCACCCCTCCACTTT. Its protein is CAWSVQLMAGNSPLHF.

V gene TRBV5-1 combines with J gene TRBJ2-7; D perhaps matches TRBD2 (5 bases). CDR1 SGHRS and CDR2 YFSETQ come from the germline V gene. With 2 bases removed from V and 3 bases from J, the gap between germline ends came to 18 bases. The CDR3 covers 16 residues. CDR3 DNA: TGCGCCAGCAGCTTCGGGATCAAACACTACGACTACGAGCAGTACTTC. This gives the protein CASSFGIKHYDYEQYF. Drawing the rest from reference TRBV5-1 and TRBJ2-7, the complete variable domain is KAGVTQTPRYLIKTRGQQVTLSCSPISGHRSVSWYQQTPGQGLQFLFEYFSETQRNKGNFPGRFSGRQFSNSRSEMNVSTLELGDSALYLCASSFGIKHYDYEQYFGPGTRLTVT.

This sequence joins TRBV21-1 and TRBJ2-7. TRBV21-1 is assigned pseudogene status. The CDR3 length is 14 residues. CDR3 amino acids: CASSKAPSTYEQYF. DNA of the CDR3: TGTGCCAGCAGCAAAGCGCCGTCAACCTACGAGCAGTACTTC.

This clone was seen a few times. The CDR3 region is CASSFTRGDYGYTF. The CDR3 bases are TGTGCCAGCAGTTTTACGCGGGGGGACTATGGCTACACCTTC. The V call is TRBV6-5, the J call TRBJ1-2; a weak D match, TRBD1 (5 bases). Germline CDR1 MNHEY, CDR2 SVGAGI. V was cut by 4 bases and J by 3 bases, with 12 bases left in between. The CDR3 is made up of 14 amino acids.

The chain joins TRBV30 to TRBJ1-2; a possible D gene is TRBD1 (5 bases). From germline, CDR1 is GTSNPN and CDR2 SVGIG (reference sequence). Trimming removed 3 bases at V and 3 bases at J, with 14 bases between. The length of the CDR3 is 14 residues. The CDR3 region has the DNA TGTGCCTGGAGACGCCTTGGGGCCTACTATGGCTACACCTTC. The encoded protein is CAWRRLGAYYGYTF.

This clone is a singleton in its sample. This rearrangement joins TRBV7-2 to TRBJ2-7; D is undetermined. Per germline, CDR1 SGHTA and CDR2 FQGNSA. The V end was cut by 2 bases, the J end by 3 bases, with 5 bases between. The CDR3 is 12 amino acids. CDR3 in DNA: TGTGCCAGCAGCTTAAACGTCTACGAGCAGTACTTC. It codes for CASSLNVYEQYF.

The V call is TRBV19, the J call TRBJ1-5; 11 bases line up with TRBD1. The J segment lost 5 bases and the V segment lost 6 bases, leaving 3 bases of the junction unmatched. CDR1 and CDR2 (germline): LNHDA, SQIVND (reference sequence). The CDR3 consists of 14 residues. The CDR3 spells CASRGTGGHQPQHF. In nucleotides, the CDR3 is TGTGCCAGTAGAGGGACAGGGGGGCATCAGCCCCAGCATTTT.

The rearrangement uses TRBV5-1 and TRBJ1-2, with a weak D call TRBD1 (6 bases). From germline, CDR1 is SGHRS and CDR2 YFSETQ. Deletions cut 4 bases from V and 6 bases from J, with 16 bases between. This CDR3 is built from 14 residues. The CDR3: CASSPQGPLDGYTF. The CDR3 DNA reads TGCGCCAGCAGCCCCCAGGGGCCCTTAGATGGCTACACCTTC.

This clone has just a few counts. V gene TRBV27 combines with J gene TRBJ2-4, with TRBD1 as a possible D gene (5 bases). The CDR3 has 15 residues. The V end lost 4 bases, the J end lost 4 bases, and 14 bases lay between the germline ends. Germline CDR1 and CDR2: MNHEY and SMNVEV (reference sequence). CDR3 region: CASSSGPQVKNIQYF. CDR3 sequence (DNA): TGTGCCAGCAGTTCAGGGCCACAAGTTAAAAACATTCAGTACTTC.

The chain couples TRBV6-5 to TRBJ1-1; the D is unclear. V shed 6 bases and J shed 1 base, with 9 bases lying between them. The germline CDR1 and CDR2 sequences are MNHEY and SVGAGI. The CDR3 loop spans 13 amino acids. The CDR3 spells CASRIRPNTEAFF. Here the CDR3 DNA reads TGTGCCAGCAGAATCAGGCCGAACACTGAAGCTTTCTTT.

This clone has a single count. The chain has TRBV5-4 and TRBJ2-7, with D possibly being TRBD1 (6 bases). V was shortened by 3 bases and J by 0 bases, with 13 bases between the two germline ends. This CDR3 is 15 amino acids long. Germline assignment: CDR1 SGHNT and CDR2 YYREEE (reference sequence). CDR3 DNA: TGTGCCAGCAGCTGGGGGACAAGCTCCTCCTACGAGCAGTACTTC. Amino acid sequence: CASSWGTSSSYEQYF.

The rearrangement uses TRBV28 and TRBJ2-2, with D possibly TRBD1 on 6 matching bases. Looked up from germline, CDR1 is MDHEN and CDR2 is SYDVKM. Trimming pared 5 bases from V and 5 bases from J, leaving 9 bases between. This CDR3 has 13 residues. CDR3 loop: CASSITGTGELFF. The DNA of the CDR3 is TGTGCCAGCAGTATAACAGGGACCGGGGAGCTGTTTTTT. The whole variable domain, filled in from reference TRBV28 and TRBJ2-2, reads DVKVTQSSRYLVKRTGEKVFLECVQDMDHENMFWYRQDPGLGLRLIYFSYDVKMKEKGDIPEGYSVSREKKERFSLILESASTNQTSMYLCASSITGTGELFFGEGSRLTVL.

CDR3 in amino acids: CASSLSSGRYEQYF. CDR3 nucleotides: TGTGCCAGCAGCTTATCAAGCGGGAGGTACGAGCAGTACTTC. The chain links TRBV7-2 to TRBJ2-7; TRBD2 agrees at 9 bases. The CDR3 extends over 14 amino acids. The ends lost 2 bases at V and 4 bases at J; junction bases unmatched: 3. Germline assignment: CDR1 SGHTA and CDR2 FQGNSA.

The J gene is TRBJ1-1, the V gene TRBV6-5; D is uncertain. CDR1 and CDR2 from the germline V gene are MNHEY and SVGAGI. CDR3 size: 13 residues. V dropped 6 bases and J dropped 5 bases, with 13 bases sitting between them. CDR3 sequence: CASRGVVRTEAFF. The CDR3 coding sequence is TGTGCCAGCAGGGGAGTGGTTAGGACTGAAGCTTTCTTT.

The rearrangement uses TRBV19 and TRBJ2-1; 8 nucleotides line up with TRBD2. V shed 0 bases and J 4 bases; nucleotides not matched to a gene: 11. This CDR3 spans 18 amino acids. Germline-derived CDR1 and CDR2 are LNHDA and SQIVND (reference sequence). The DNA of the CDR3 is TGTGCCAGTAGTATAGATGGGGCACGGACTAGCAGATACAATGAGCAGTTCTTC. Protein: CASSIDGARTSRYNEQFF.

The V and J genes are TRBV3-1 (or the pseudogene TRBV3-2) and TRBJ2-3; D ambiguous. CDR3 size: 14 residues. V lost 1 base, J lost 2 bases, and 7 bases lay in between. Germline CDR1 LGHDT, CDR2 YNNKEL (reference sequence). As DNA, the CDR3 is TGTGCCAGCAGCCAAGGACGCCTCACAGATACGCAGTATTTT. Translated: CASSQGRLTDTQYF.

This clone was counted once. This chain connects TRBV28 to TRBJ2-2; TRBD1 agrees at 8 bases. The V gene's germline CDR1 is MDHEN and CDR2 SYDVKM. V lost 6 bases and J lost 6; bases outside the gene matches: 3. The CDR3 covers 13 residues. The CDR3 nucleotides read TGTGCCAGCAGCAGGGGGCCGGCCGGGGAGCTGTTTTTT. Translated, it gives CASSRGPAGELFF.

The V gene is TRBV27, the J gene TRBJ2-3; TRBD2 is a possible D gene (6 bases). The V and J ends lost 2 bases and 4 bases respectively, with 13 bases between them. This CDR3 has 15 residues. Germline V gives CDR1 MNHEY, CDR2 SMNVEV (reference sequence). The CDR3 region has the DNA TGTGCCAGCAGTTTACGAGTACTAGCAGCAGATACGCAGTATTTT. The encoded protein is CASSLRVLAADTQYF.